A selection of T cell receptor beta chains follows, all from one sample in a study of T-cell reconstitution after alpha-beta-depleted transplantation in children. TCRdb reanalysed the PCR reads using MiXCR and keeps one entry per CDR3 protein. The sample has over 400,000 distinct CDR3 sequences, about 12% seen once. Here the sequenced sample was PBMCs from the stem cell graft donor, taken from the stem cell graft. The receptors derive from a human donor who donated a stem cell graft to a child with combined immunodeficiency. CDR3s include the opening cysteine and the closing phenylalanine or tryptophan. D genes are given only for firm matches. Only some rows state a clone size, as once, few, many or a class for expanded clones.

D gene,V gene,clone size,J gene,CDR3 protein,CDR3 DNA
NA,TRBV12-3/TRBV12-4,few,TRBJ2-7,CASSGTPRRYEQYF,TGTGCCAGCAGCGGGACACCGAGGAGGTACGAGCAGTACTTC
NA,TRBV27,NA,TRBJ2-6,CAPICGVSGANVLTF,TGTGCTCCCATCTGCGGGGTCTCTGGGGCCAACGTCCTGACTTTC
NA,TRBV6-5,many,TRBJ1-4,CASSPRGHSTNEKLFF,TGTGCCAGCAGTCCCCGGGGACATTCAACTAATGAAAAACTGTTTTTT
NA,TRBV29-1,few,TRBJ2-7,CSVRTRVFDEQYF,TGCAGCGTTCGAACCAGGGTATTTGACGAGCAGTACTTC
NA,TRBV16,NA,TRBJ2-3,CASSLSWGTDTQYF,TGTGCCAGCAGCCTTTCGTGGGGCACAGATACGCAGTATTTT
NA,TRBV28,NA,TRBJ2-7,CASSPPDRGEQYF,TGTGCCAGCAGTCCCCCCGACCGTGGGGAGCAGTACTTC
TRBD1,TRBV29-1,few,TRBJ2-2,CSGPRGRTGELFF,TGCAGCGGACCCAGGGGGCGAACCGGGGAGCTGTTTTTT
TRBD1,TRBV4-3,many,TRBJ2-1,CASSQVFKGTGYNEQFF,TGCGCCAGCAGCCAAGTCTTCAAAGGGACAGGGTACAATGAGCAGTTCTTC
TRBD1,TRBV5-6,few,TRBJ2-5,CASSLQGQGAWKTQYF,TGTGCCAGCAGCTTACAGGGACAGGGGGCTTGGAAGACCCAGTACTTC
NA,TRBV12-3/TRBV12-4,many,TRBJ2-1,CASSFSLGRPVDNEQFF,TGTGCCAGCAGTTTTAGTTTAGGGAGGCCGGTGGACAATGAGCAGTTCTTC
NA,TRBV5-6,many,TRBJ2-5,CASSDSTFQETQYF,TGTGCCAGCAGCGACTCGACATTCCAAGAGACCCAGTACTTC
TRBD1,TRBV4-1,few,TRBJ1-4,CASSQDSGTGYEKLFF,TGCGCCAGCAGCCAAGATTCAGGGACAGGGTACGAAAAACTGTTTTTT
NA,TRBV29-1,few,TRBJ1-1,CSVEGRPNTEAFF,TGCAGCGTTGAAGGAAGGCCGAACACTGAAGCTTTCTTT
TRBD2,TRBV7-8,NA,TRBJ2-1,CASSPGLAQNEQFF,TGTGCCAGCAGCCCGGGACTAGCTCAAAATGAGCAGTTCTTC
NA,TRBV11-2,NA,TRBJ2-5,CASILDGLGTETQYF,TGTGCCAGCATCTTAGACGGTTTAGGGACAGAGACCCAGTACTTC
NA,TRBV12-3/TRBV12-4,many,TRBJ2-1,CASSLVVSLEQFF,TGTGCCAGCAGTTTAGTGGTGTCCCTGGAGCAGTTCTTC
NA,TRBV12-3/TRBV12-4,NA,TRBJ1-3,CASSNTGRGNTIYF,TGTGCCAGCAGTAACACCGGGCGGGGAAACACCATATATTTT
NA,TRBV3-1,NA,TRBJ1-5,CASSQGVQPQHF,TGTGCCAGCAGCCAAGGGGTTCAGCCCCAGCATTTT
NA,TRBV6-1,NA,TRBJ2-7,CASNEATAGGGYEQYF,TGTGCCAGCAATGAAGCCACGGCGGGTGGAGGATACGAGCAGTACTTC
TRBD1,TRBV7-8,many,TRBJ2-7,CASSLGRDRSYEQYF,TGTGCCAGCAGCTTAGGAAGGGACAGGAGCTACGAGCAGTACTTC
NA,TRBV9,NA,TRBJ1-1,CASSVGIPQLDTEAFF,TGTGCCAGCAGCGTAGGAATCCCCCAATTGGACACTGAAGCTTTCTTT
NA,TRBV19,NA,TRBJ2-5,CASSIGREETQYF,TGTGCCAGTAGTATAGGGAGGGAAGAGACCCAGTACTTC
NA,TRBV30,many,TRBJ2-1,CAWSVGFSYNEQFF,TGTGCCTGGAGTGTCGGGTTTAGCTACAATGAGCAGTTCTTC
NA,TRBV24-1,NA,TRBJ2-5,CATSEPRSGQETQYF,TGTGCCACCAGTGAACCCCGTTCGGGTCAAGAGACCCAGTACTTC
TRBD1,TRBV24-1,few,TRBJ2-3,CATSDSPDRGRTDTQYF,TGTGCCACCAGTGATTCGCCGGACAGGGGGCGAACAGATACGCAGTATTTT
NA,TRBV12-3/TRBV12-4,NA,TRBJ1-2,CASSLEGFGYTF,TGTGCCAGCAGTTTGGAGGGATTCGGCTACACCTTC
TRBD1,TRBV27,NA,TRBJ2-1,CASSWGTGNNEQFF,TGTGCCAGCAGTTGGGGGACAGGGAACAATGAGCAGTTCTTC
TRBD1,TRBV6-1,few,TRBJ2-7,CASSHPEDDRGSYEQYF,TGTGCCAGCAGCCACCCAGAAGACGACAGGGGGAGCTACGAGCAGTACTTC
NA,TRBV12-3/TRBV12-4,few,TRBJ2-3,CASSSGPLDTQYF,TGTGCCAGCAGTTCGGGGCCTTTGGATACGCAGTATTTT
NA,TRBV20-1,NA,TRBJ2-5,CSATMGGETQYF,TGCAGTGCAACTATGGGAGGCGAGACCCAGTACTTC
NA,TRBV12-3/TRBV12-4,many,TRBJ1-4,CASSSYQGEKLFF,TGTGCCAGCAGTTCCTACCAGGGGGAAAAACTGTTTTTT
TRBD2,TRBV12-3/TRBV12-4,many,TRBJ2-7,CASSPWSGGDEQYF,TGTGCCAGCAGTCCCTGGAGCGGGGGGGACGAGCAGTACTTC
NA,TRBV7-3,NA,TRBJ1-4,CASSLWGPGEKLFF,TGTGCCAGCAGCTTATGGGGGCCGGGTGAAAAACTGTTTTTT
TRBD2,TRBV12-3/TRBV12-4,NA,TRBJ2-7,CASSLRVRGLARYYEQYF,TGTGCCAGCAGTTTAAGGGTACGGGGACTAGCGAGGTACTACGAGCAGTACTTC
TRBD2,TRBV10-3,NA,TRBJ2-3,CAISEGSGITDTQYF,TGTGCCATCAGTGAGGGCAGCGGGATCACAGATACGCAGTATTTT
TRBD2,TRBV6-2/TRBV6-3,NA,TRBJ2-5,CASSYSGLAFQETQYF,TGTGCCAGCAGTTACTCCGGACTAGCGTTCCAAGAGACCCAGTACTTC
NA,TRBV29-1,few,TRBJ1-3,CSVEESGNTIYF,TGCAGCGTGGAGGAATCTGGAAACACCATATATTTT
NA,TRBV3-1,NA,TRBJ1-6,CASSRLRVDSPLHF,TGTGCCAGCAGCCGGCTCAGGGTGGATTCACCCCTCCACTTT
TRBD2,TRBV27,NA,TRBJ2-3,CASRGSGIDTDTQYF,TGTGCCAGCAGGGGTAGCGGGATCGACACAGATACGCAGTATTTT
TRBD2,TRBV6-2/TRBV6-3,NA,TRBJ2-1,CASSYSDRGGPNEQFF,TGTGCCAGCAGTTACTCGGACCGGGGGGGGCCCAATGAGCAGTTCTTC